This T cell receptor (beta chain) is drawn from a study of T-cell reconstitution after alpha-beta-depleted transplantation in children (dated by TCRdb to 2016 to 2017). For context, the study as a whole: T-cell immune reconstitution after TCRalphabeta/CD19-depleted allogeneic hematopoietic cell transplantation in children was quantitatively tracked in the study by means of TCR repertoire profiling.

Libraries were made using PCR. The data were produced on an Illumina HiSeq 2500. TCR libraries were prepared with molecular barcoding, using unique molecular identifiers to normalize TCRbeta repertoire quantification. The public reads were quality trimmed at Q25 with fastp and then assembled into clones with MiXCR by TCRdb, keeping productive beta chains. Every entry covers one CDR3 protein and lists the most common genes and DNA from its rows. The sample records 80,000 to 100,000 distinct CDR3 sequences, less than 25% of which are singletons. The ten largest clones take up about a fifth of the sample. Including cysteine and phenylalanine, the CDR3 has 16 amino acids. The only DNA kept is the CDR3, 48 bases in frame from the first base. The germline ends are 11 bases apart after V is trimmed by 1 base and J by 1 base. CDR1 and CDR2, looked up from the germline V gene, are SGHTA and FQGNSA. Sample treatment or condition, as interpreted from the label and publication: allogeneic hematopoietic cell transplantation with graft depleted of TCRalphabeta T cells and CD19 B cells. TCRalphabeta/CD19-depleted allogeneic hematopoietic cell grafts were given to the transplant recipients, all of whom were children.

To note about this clonotype: No antigen is known for it. No quality values exist for individual bases; no much larger clone is one base distant.

The investigation overall reported the following: In some patients, high TCRbeta diversity at day 60 was attributed to recipient T cells and intrathymic progenitors that had survived conditioning. Hyperexpanded clone frequencies declined over subsequent months; after one year, T-cell counts and TCRbeta diversity were mostly attributed to newly produced T cells. The apparently early alphabetaT-cell count recovery about two months after transplant was reportedly dependent on only several hundred rapidly expanded clones derived from non-depleted graft cells.

The material was PBMCs, obtained before TCRalphabeta/CD19-depleted stem cell transplant. This receptor was taken from a boy between 2 and 10 years old with acute lymphoblastic leukemia, due to receive a stem cell transplant. The chain links TRBV7-2 with TRBJ1-5; the D gene is perhaps TRBD1, on 5 matching bases. The CDR3 region has the sequence CASSLGGGVSNQPQHF. The DNA reads TGTGCCAGCAGCTTAGGTGGGGGAGTGAGCAATCAGCCCCAGCATTTT.